These T cell receptor beta chains were read from a single sample in a study of beta chain features in type 1 diabetes. Generated by immunoSEQ multiplex PCR, the TCRdb table keeps only in-frame clones and is missing some. The data show more than 120,000 clones, about 12% seen once. Material: central memory CD4+ T cells from blood. The source is a young man with type 1 diabetes. The CDR3 runs from the conserved cysteine through the conserved F or W. The order of the fields is J gene, V gene, clone size, D gene, CDR3 DNA, CDR3 protein. The D gene is left open where the match is weak. Expanded clones are given a class, and other clones once, few, many or no size at all.

j_call: TRBJ2-3
v_call: TRBV7-2
clone_size: few
d_call: NA
cdr3_nt: TGTGCCAGCAGCTCCCCCCAATTTGGTAGCGGAGAAAGCACAGATACGCAGTATTTT
cdr3_aa: CASSSPQFGSGESTDTQYF

j_call: TRBJ2-2
v_call: TRBV5-1
clone_size: NA
d_call: TRBD2
cdr3_nt: TGCGCCAGCAGCCCCCAGCGGGGGGGCGCCGGGGAGCTGTTTTTT
cdr3_aa: CASSPQRGGAGELFF

j_call: TRBJ2-1
v_call: TRBV9
clone_size: NA
d_call: TRBD2
cdr3_nt: TGTGCCAGCAGCAGGTCCTACGGGACTACCCTGGCTTTGTCCTACAATGAGCAGTTCTTC
cdr3_aa: CASSRSYGTTLALSYNEQFF

j_call: TRBJ2-7
v_call: TRBV28
clone_size: NA
d_call: TRBD2
cdr3_nt: TGTGCCAGCAGTTTACCCGAACTAGCGGGGGACTACGAGCAGTACTTC
cdr3_aa: CASSLPELAGDYEQYF

j_call: TRBJ1-1
v_call: TRBV29-1
clone_size: many
d_call: NA
cdr3_nt: TGCAGCGTAGACGGACAGTCAAGCACTGAAGCTTTCTTT
cdr3_aa: CSVDGQSSTEAFF

j_call: TRBJ1-5
v_call: TRBV6-1
clone_size: few
d_call: NA
cdr3_nt: TGTGCCAGCAGTGAAGGGATGGGCAATCAGCCCCAGCATTTT
cdr3_aa: CASSEGMGNQPQHF

j_call: TRBJ2-7
v_call: TRBV5-4
clone_size: few
d_call: NA
cdr3_nt: TGTGCCAGCAGCTCCCGGTCCCCCCCCTACGAGCAGTACTTC
cdr3_aa: CASSSRSPPYEQYF

j_call: TRBJ2-7
v_call: TRBV7-8
clone_size: NA
d_call: NA
cdr3_nt: TGTGCCAGCAGCTTAGGTTACTGGGGAGAGCAGTACTTC
cdr3_aa: CASSLGYWGEQYF

j_call: TRBJ1-1
v_call: TRBV30
clone_size: NA
d_call: NA
cdr3_nt: TGTGCCTGGAGTCTAGGTGGCCTGGGGGCTTTCTTT
cdr3_aa: CAWSLGGLGAFF

j_call: TRBJ1-1
v_call: TRBV7-9
clone_size: many
d_call: NA
cdr3_nt: TGTGCCAGCAGCTTATTCGACACTGAAGCTTTCTTT
cdr3_aa: CASSLFDTEAFF

j_call: TRBJ2-1
v_call: TRBV5-1
clone_size: few
d_call: TRBD2
cdr3_nt: TGCGCCAGCAGCCTAACCGGGACTAGACCCTCCAATGAGCAGTTCTTC
cdr3_aa: CASSLTGTRPSNEQFF

j_call: TRBJ2-7
v_call: TRBV7-9
clone_size: NA
d_call: NA
cdr3_nt: TGTGCCAGCAGCCAAAAGGACGGCCCTGCGGGGGAGCAGTACTTC
cdr3_aa: CASSQKDGPAGEQYF

j_call: TRBJ2-1
v_call: TRBV11-2
clone_size: NA
d_call: TRBD2
cdr3_nt: TGTGCCAGCAGCTTAGGAGAACTAGCGGGGGGGAATGAGCAGTTCTTC
cdr3_aa: CASSLGELAGGNEQFF

j_call: TRBJ2-1
v_call: TRBV7-2
clone_size: many
d_call: NA
cdr3_nt: TGTGCCAGCAGCTTAGACACGAGGCAGTTCTTC
cdr3_aa: CASSLDTRQFF

j_call: TRBJ2-2
v_call: TRBV7-7
clone_size: few
d_call: TRBD1
cdr3_nt: TGTGCTAGCAGTCCCACAGGGGGCGGGACCGGGGAGCTGTTTTTT
cdr3_aa: CASSPTGGGTGELFF

j_call: TRBJ2-1
v_call: TRBV29-1
clone_size: NA
d_call: NA
cdr3_nt: TGCAGCGTTGGTGGGGCTGGAAGCTCCTACAATGAGCAGTTCTTC
cdr3_aa: CSVGGAGSSYNEQFF

j_call: TRBJ2-1
v_call: TRBV14
clone_size: many
d_call: TRBD2
cdr3_nt: TGTGCCAGCAGACGGACTAGCGGGGCTAACAATGAGCAGTTCTTC
cdr3_aa: CASRRTSGANNEQFF

j_call: TRBJ2-6
v_call: TRBV18
clone_size: once
d_call: NA
cdr3_nt: TGTGCCAGCTCACCAATGGGGGCTGGGGCCAACGTCCTGACTTTC
cdr3_aa: CASSPMGAGANVLTF

j_call: TRBJ2-4
v_call: TRBV6-6
clone_size: NA
d_call: NA
cdr3_nt: TGTGCCAGCAGTTCCGGTGGAGCCAAAAACATTCAGTACTTC
cdr3_aa: CASSSGGAKNIQYF

j_call: TRBJ1-2
v_call: TRBV10-3
clone_size: few
d_call: NA
cdr3_nt: TGTGCCATCATGGAGGCAGGGGATGGCTACACCTTC
cdr3_aa: CAIMEAGDGYTF

j_call: TRBJ1-6
v_call: TRBV11-2
clone_size: NA
d_call: NA
cdr3_nt: TGTGCCAGCAGCTTAGGGCGGCGAAGCAATTCACCCCTCCACTTT
cdr3_aa: CASSLGRRSNSPLHF

j_call: TRBJ2-5
v_call: TRBV4-1
clone_size: few
d_call: TRBD1
cdr3_nt: TGCGCCAGCAGCCAAGGGGACAGGACGTCGAAGACCCAGTACTTC
cdr3_aa: CASSQGDRTSKTQYF

j_call: TRBJ1-3
v_call: TRBV7-2
clone_size: NA
d_call: NA
cdr3_nt: TGTGCCAGCAGCCCCACAGGGAGAAACACCATATATTTT
cdr3_aa: CASSPTGRNTIYF

j_call: TRBJ2-1
v_call: TRBV5-1
clone_size: NA
d_call: NA
cdr3_nt: TGCGCCAGCAGCTCATTACCCTTGGACAGTAACAATGAGCAGTTCTTC
cdr3_aa: CASSSLPLDSNNEQFF

j_call: TRBJ2-2
v_call: TRBV5-4
clone_size: NA
d_call: TRBD2
cdr3_nt: TGTGCCAGCAACCCTAGCGGGGTGAACACCGGGGAGCTGTTTTTT
cdr3_aa: CASNPSGVNTGELFF

j_call: TRBJ2-3
v_call: TRBV6-5
clone_size: few
d_call: TRBD1
cdr3_nt: TGTGCCAGCAGTTACTTACAGGGGTTCGCAGATACGCAGTATTTT
cdr3_aa: CASSYLQGFADTQYF

j_call: TRBJ1-6
v_call: TRBV6-6
clone_size: many
d_call: TRBD1
cdr3_nt: TGTGCCAGCAGTTCCCCCCGGGACAGGGACAATTCACCCCTCCACTTT
cdr3_aa: CASSSPRDRDNSPLHF

j_call: TRBJ1-1
v_call: TRBV12-5
clone_size: few
d_call: NA
cdr3_nt: TGTGCTAGTGGTGTCCTCCTAGGGGGGCAAAACACTGAAGCTTTCTTT
cdr3_aa: CASGVLLGGQNTEAFF

j_call: TRBJ2-7
v_call: TRBV6-1
clone_size: few
d_call: NA
cdr3_nt: TGTGCCAGCAGTGCCACGGCGTACCGGGGATGGTACTTC
cdr3_aa: CASSATAYRGWYF

j_call: TRBJ2-3
v_call: TRBV15
clone_size: NA
d_call: NA
cdr3_nt: TGTGCCACCAGCAGAGACGGACAGAATACGCAGTATTTT
cdr3_aa: CATSRDGQNTQYF

j_call: TRBJ1-1
v_call: TRBV2
clone_size: few
d_call: NA
cdr3_nt: TGTGCCAGCAAAAGGGACTCGAACACTGAAGCTTTCTTT
cdr3_aa: CASKRDSNTEAFF

j_call: TRBJ1-5
v_call: TRBV5-1
clone_size: few
d_call: NA
cdr3_nt: TGCGCCAGCAGCTCGGACGGAGCTAGCAATCAGCCCCAGCATTTT
cdr3_aa: CASSSDGASNQPQHF

j_call: TRBJ2-1
v_call: TRBV5-1
clone_size: few
d_call: NA
cdr3_nt: TGCGCCAGCAGCCCGGCGGGCGGCGGGGTTCCCTACAATGAGCAGTTCTTC
cdr3_aa: CASSPAGGGVPYNEQFF

j_call: TRBJ1-5
v_call: TRBV2
clone_size: NA
d_call: NA
cdr3_nt: TGTGCCAGCCAAGGGACGGCTAATCAGCCCCAGCATTTT
cdr3_aa: CASQGTANQPQHF

j_call: TRBJ2-5
v_call: TRBV9
clone_size: NA
d_call: NA
cdr3_nt: TGTGCCAGCAGCGTAGGTAGGGCCCGAGAGACCCAGTACTTC
cdr3_aa: CASSVGRARETQYF

j_call: TRBJ2-1
v_call: TRBV9
clone_size: NA
d_call: NA
cdr3_nt: TGTGCCAGCAGCGCGACCGAAGGAATACCAGGGAATGAGCAGTTCTTC
cdr3_aa: CASSATEGIPGNEQFF

j_call: TRBJ1-2
v_call: TRBV6-1
clone_size: few
d_call: NA
cdr3_nt: TGTGCCAGCAGTGAGGCCAGGGTGGGGTATGGCTACACCTTC
cdr3_aa: CASSEARVGYGYTF

j_call: TRBJ2-5
v_call: TRBV7-9
clone_size: few
d_call: NA
cdr3_nt: TGTGCCAGCAGCCCGGGACTTGCCGCAGAGACCCAGTACTTC
cdr3_aa: CASSPGLAAETQYF

j_call: TRBJ2-1
v_call: TRBV29-1
clone_size: few
d_call: TRBD1
cdr3_nt: TGCAGCGTTGGAAAGGTGGCGGACAGGGGAGGGGATGAGCAGTTCTTC
cdr3_aa: CSVGKVADRGGDEQFF

j_call: TRBJ1-2
v_call: TRBV18
clone_size: few
d_call: NA
cdr3_nt: TGTGCCAGCTCCCCTAACCAGGATGGCTACACCTTC
cdr3_aa: CASSPNQDGYTF